These 32 T cell receptor beta chains were sequenced from one sample in a study of cytomegalovirus exposure and HLA in healthy donors. Produced via immunoSEQ multiplex PCR; TCRdb's table is partial and in-frame only. The data show about 200,000 clones, with over 75% seen just once and about 2% held by the top ten. The sequenced sample was PBMCs. The receptors come from a woman aged 18 to 35 in good health and CMV-seropositive.

The chain employs TRBV7-9 and TRBJ2-7; D remains ambiguous. CDR1 is SEHNR, CDR2 FQNEAQ, per germline (reference sequence). CDR3 length: 12 residues. V was clipped by 7 bases and J by 2 bases, with 9 bases between them. This CDR3 is CASTLGTYEQYF. CDR3 nucleotide sequence: TGTGCCAGCACCTTGGGCACCTACGAGCAGTACTTC.

In this sample, this clone turned up once. The chain carries TRBV6-1 and TRBJ2-1, with no clear D. There are 12 residues in the CDR3. The germline CDR1 and CDR2 sequences are MNHNS and SASEGT. Trimming stripped 9 bases from V and 9 bases from J, with 15 bases between. In DNA, the CDR3 is TGTGCCAGTCAAGGCGGTTACGGTGAGCAGTTCTTC. As protein: CASQGGYGEQFF.

Concerning this clone: The sample carries other DNA sequences with the same CDR3. The chain couples TRBV18 to TRBJ1-1; 10 bases map to TRBD1. Germline lookup yields CDR1 KGHSH and CDR2 LQKENI. The CDR3 extends over 14 amino acids. Losses at the gene ends were 3 bases for V and 5 bases for J; bases not matched to a gene: 3. The CDR3 DNA reads TGTGCCAGCTCACCGGGACAGGGGAGTACTGAAGCTTTCTTT. Protein: CASSPGQGSTEAFF.

The V gene is TRBV18, the J gene TRBJ1-1; D is possibly TRBD1 (6 bases). Trimming shortened V by 2 bases and J by 4 bases, and 8 bases separated the two germline ends. The CDR3 spans 13 residues. CDR1 is KGHSH, CDR2 LQKENI, per germline. The CDR3 DNA follows: TGTGCCAGCTCACCAAGGGGGAGCACTGAAGCTTTCTTT. Amino acids: CASSPRGSTEAFF.

The J gene is TRBJ2-1, the V gene TRBV15; 11 nucleotides align to TRBD2. Losses at the gene ends were 2 bases for V and 3 bases for J; bases not matched to a gene: 6. Germline V gives CDR1 LNHNV, CDR2 YYDKDF (reference sequence). The CDR3 consists of 17 residues. The CDR3 reads CATSRIAGGNSYNEQFF. Here the CDR3 DNA reads TGTGCCACCAGCAGAATAGCGGGAGGGAACAGCTACAATGAGCAGTTCTTC.

The DNA of the CDR3 is TGTGCCAGCAGCCCCGGTCGGAGGGGGAGGGTAGACGGGTCCTACAATGAGCAGTTCTTC. Translating gives CASSPGRRGRVDGSYNEQFF. V and J are TRBV7-3 and TRBJ2-1; the D gene is possibly TRBD2 (7 bases). V lost 5 bases, J lost 1 base, and 27 bases lay in between. The CDR3 runs to 20 residues. CDR1 and CDR2 from the germline V gene are SGHTA and FQGTGA.

The chain joins TRBV19 to TRBJ2-6, with D hard to call. CDR3 size: 15 residues. CDR1 is LNHDA and CDR2 is SQIVND in the germline V gene (reference sequence). V was shortened by 5 bases and J by 5 bases, with 13 bases between the two germline ends. CDR3 protein: CASSESQSRANVLTF. The CDR3 region has the DNA TGTGCCAGTAGTGAATCACAAAGTCGGGCCAACGTCCTGACTTTC.

The chain is built from TRBV28 and TRBJ1-4; 10 nucleotides line up with TRBD1. V lost 4 bases to trimming and J lost 6 bases; unmatched junction nucleotides: 14. The CDR3 runs to 18 residues. Germline lookup yields CDR1 MDHEN and CDR2 SYDVKM. The chain's CDR3 is CASSSAAAGQGPDEKLFF. In DNA, the CDR3 is TGTGCCAGCAGTTCGGCGGCCGCGGGACAGGGGCCGGATGAAAAACTGTTTTTT.

A single count supports this clone. This rearrangement joins TRBV7-9 to TRBJ2-5; TRBD1 matches at 7 bases. V shed 3 bases and J 1 base; nucleotides not matched to a gene: 5. Germline lookup yields CDR1 SEHNR and CDR2 FQNEAQ (reference sequence). The CDR3 has 15 residues. CDR3 amino acids: CASSLGTDPQETQYF. CDR3 DNA sequence: TGTGCCAGCAGCTTGGGGACAGACCCCCAAGAGACCCAGTACTTC.

The gene calls are TRBV7-9 and TRBJ2-1; 11 bases fit TRBD2. CDR1 is SEHNR, CDR2 FQNEAQ, per germline (reference sequence). The CDR3 sequence is 19 residues long. Trimming took 3 bases from V and 6 from J; bases not matched to a gene: 16. CDR3 in DNA: TGTGCCAGCAGCTTCGGAGTCCTAAAAACTAGCGGGAGTTTCAATGAGCAGTTCTTC. It translates to CASSFGVLKTSGSFNEQFF.

The rearrangement links TRBV28 to TRBJ1-2; no clear D. Deletions cut 10 bases from V and 4 bases from J, with 13 bases between. CDR3 length equals 12 residues. Per the germline V gene, CDR1 is MDHEN and CDR2 is SYDVKM. Here the CDR3 DNA reads TGTGCCACCCAAACTTCGAGCTATGGCTACACCTTC. It codes for CATQTSSYGYTF.

J is TRBJ2-3 and V is TRBV10-1; D possibly corresponds to TRBD1 (8 bases). The CDR3 extends over 14 amino acids. The germline V gene has CDR1 WNHNN and CDR2 SYGVQD (reference sequence). The V end was cut by 6 bases, the J end by 5 bases, with 15 bases between. CDR3 sequence (DNA): TGCGCCAGCAGCCCTAACAGGGGGGGAGATACGCAGTATTTT. This translates into CASSPNRGGDTQYF.

The chain employs TRBV30 and TRBJ2-1, with a tentative D call TRBD2 (6 bases). Trimming removed 5 bases at V and 4 bases at J, with 21 bases between. This CDR3 comprises 16 residues. From germline, CDR1 is GTSNPN and CDR2 SVGIG (reference sequence). DNA of the CDR3: TGTGCCTGGGATTTAACCGGGACTTTACTTTACAATGAGCAGTTCTTC. Translating gives CAWDLTGTLLYNEQFF.

The genes are TRBV30 and TRBJ2-1, with TRBD2 matching over 8 bases. The CDR3 is 14 amino acids. With 2 bases clipped from V and 1 base from J, the junction kept 1 base outside the gene matches. Germline V lookup: CDR1 GTSNPN, CDR2 SVGIG (reference sequence). In nucleotides, the CDR3 is TGTGCCTGGAGTCGACTAGCGTCCTACAATGAGCAGTTCTTC. It specifies CAWSRLASYNEQFF.

The chain couples TRBV7-9 to TRBJ1-2, with unresolved D. Germline-derived CDR1 and CDR2 are SEHNR and FQNEAQ (reference sequence). Trimming took off 1 base at V and 1 base at J, with 10 bases between the two ends. CDR3 length: 15 amino acids. The CDR3 nucleotides read TGTGCCAGCAGCTTAGGAGGCAGTGTTAACTATGGCTACACCTTC. It codes for CASSLGGSVNYGYTF.

V is TRBV5-1 and J is TRBJ2-3, with D unclear. With 2 bases removed from V and 1 base from J, the gap between germline ends came to 8 bases. CDR3 length: 14 residues. Germline V CDR1 and CDR2: SGHRS, YFSETQ. Here the CDR3 DNA reads TGCGCCAGCAGCTTCCCCTCAGGCACAGATACGCAGTATTTT. Translation: CASSFPSGTDTQYF.

The J gene is TRBJ2-5, the V gene TRBV7-6, with unresolved D. This CDR3 comprises 14 residues. CDR1 is SGHVS and CDR2 is FNYEAQ in the germline V gene. The ends were cut back, 0 bases at V and 2 bases at J, with 7 bases in the middle. The CDR3 coding sequence is TGTGCCAGCAGCTTAGCAAGCAGGCAAGAGACCCAGTACTTC. Its translation: CASSLASRQETQYF.

The chain couples TRBV7-6 to TRBJ2-5; 14 bases are a match to TRBD2. CDR1 SGHVS and CDR2 FNYEAQ come from the germline V gene. The CDR3 is made up of 16 amino acids. With 5 bases clipped from V and 4 bases from J, the junction kept 6 bases outside the gene matches. Here the CDR3 reads CASSAFGLAGGETQYF. In DNA, the CDR3 is TGTGCCAGCAGCGCCTTCGGACTAGCGGGAGGAGAGACCCAGTACTTC.

This chain uses TRBV6-6 with TRBJ1-5; no definite D call. CDR1 and CDR2 (germline): MNHNY, SVGAGI (reference sequence). Trimming pared 6 bases from V and 4 bases from J, leaving 13 bases between. The CDR3 consists of 14 residues. The chain's CDR3 is CASSLLLTNQPQHF. The DNA of the CDR3 is TGTGCCAGCAGCCTACTACTGACTAATCAGCCCCAGCATTTT.

V and J are TRBV19 and TRBJ2-3; tentatively, D is TRBD2 (6 bases). V lost 6 bases, J lost 3 bases, and 16 bases lay in between. Germline-derived CDR1 and CDR2 are LNHDA and SQIVND (reference sequence). The CDR3 loop spans 15 amino acids. The CDR3 sequence: CASRETTSPTDTQYF. CDR3 sequence (DNA): TGTGCCAGTAGGGAAACAACTAGCCCGACAGATACGCAGTATTTT.

The rearrangement joins TRBV28 to TRBJ2-3; 9 nucleotides line up with TRBD2. After removal of 5 bases from V and 1 base from J, the junction contained 4 bases not matched to a gene. Per the germline V gene, CDR1 is MDHEN and CDR2 is SYDVKM. The CDR3 length is 15 residues. CDR3 sequence: CASSAAGGGTDTQYF. CDR3 nucleotide sequence: TGTGCCAGCAGTGCAGCGGGAGGTGGCACAGATACGCAGTATTTT.

This clone was seen more than once but under ten times. The V call is TRBV7-6, the J call TRBJ2-7; no clear D. The length of the CDR3 is 13 residues. Germline CDR1 is SGHVS and CDR2 is FNYEAQ. Trimming took 5 bases from V and 2 from J, leaving 10 bases between them. CDR3 loop: CASSANRAYEQYF. The CDR3 nucleotides read TGTGCCAGCAGCGCCAACAGAGCCTACGAGCAGTACTTC.

This clone has just a few counts. V usage is TRBV27 and J usage is TRBJ2-1, with D perhaps matching TRBD1 (5 bases). The CDR3 spans 14 residues. Trimming left V 6 bases short and J 4 bases short, with 13 bases between. Germline loops: CDR1 MNHEY, CDR2 SMNVEV (reference sequence). The CDR3 DNA reads as TGTGCCAGCAGAATCAGGGCAGCGTACAATGAGCAGTTCTTC. Translated, it gives CASRIRAAYNEQFF.

The genes are TRBV30 and TRBJ1-2; unclear D gene. V was clipped by 3 bases and J by 5 bases, with 13 bases between them. The CDR3 covers 13 residues. Germline CDR1 reads GTSNPN; CDR2 reads SVGIG (reference sequence). CDR3 protein: CAWREQLIYGYTF. The CDR3 coding sequence is TGTGCCTGGAGGGAACAGTTGATTTATGGCTACACCTTC.

V gene TRBV14 combines with J gene TRBJ2-3; D is uncertain. Trimming took off 4 bases at V and 0 bases at J, with 14 bases between the two ends. Germline V lookup: CDR1 SGHDN, CDR2 FVKESK. The CDR3 is made up of 16 amino acids. CDR3 region: CASSPLRFSSTDTQYF. As DNA, the CDR3 is TGTGCCAGCAGCCCTCTACGGTTCTCTAGCACAGATACGCAGTATTTT. Full variable domain (outside the CDR3, taken from reference TRBV14 and TRBJ2-3): EAGVTQFPSHSVIEKGQTVTLRCDPISGHDNLYWYRRVMGKEIKFLLHFVKESKQDESGMPNNRFLAERTGGTYSTLKVQPAELEDSGVYFCASSPLRFSSTDTQYFGPGTRLTVL.

The chain uses TRBV12-5 and TRBJ2-7; 9 bases fit TRBD2. The CDR3 consists of 15 residues. The J segment lost 3 bases and the V segment lost 5 bases, leaving 8 bases of the junction unmatched. Germline V CDR1 and CDR2: LGHNT, FRNRAP. Here the CDR3 reads CASGQQGLARYEQYF. In DNA, the CDR3 is TGTGCTAGTGGTCAACAGGGACTAGCCCGCTACGAGCAGTACTTC. The complete variable domain, with remaining parts taken from reference TRBV12-5 and TRBJ2-7, reads DARVTQTPRHKVTEMGQEVTMRCQPILGHNTVFWYRQTMMQGLELLAYFRNRAPLDDSGMPKDRFSAEMPDATLATLKIQPSEPRDSAVYFCASGQQGLARYEQYFGPGTRLTVT.

This clone appeared once. V usage is TRBV5-6 and J usage is TRBJ2-7; TRBD1 agrees at 8 bases. V shed 6 bases and J 3 bases; nucleotides not matched to a gene: 8. Germline CDR1 SGHDT, CDR2 YYEEEE. CDR3 size: 14 residues. The CDR3 spells CASNPNGQGYEQYF. CDR3 sequence (DNA): TGTGCCAGCAACCCCAACGGACAGGGCTACGAGCAGTACTTC.

The genes are TRBV6-5 and TRBJ2-5; TRBD2 agrees at 11 bases. Unmatched junction bases numbered 6, after V lost 7 bases and J lost 5 bases. The germline gives CDR1 MNHEY, CDR2 SVGAGI. The CDR3 runs 14 residues. CDR3: CASKGSGRVETQYF. The CDR3 nucleotides are TGTGCCAGCAAAGGTAGCGGGAGGGTTGAGACCCAGTACTTC.

This chain links TRBV28 with TRBJ1-2; D gene unclear. The CDR3 has 16 amino acids. Trimming pared 4 bases from V and 1 base from J, leaving 16 bases between. Germline CDR1 and CDR2: MDHEN and SYDVKM. CDR3 in amino acids: CASSSPGSGLNYGYTF. The DNA for the CDR3 is TGTGCCAGCAGTTCTCCGGGATCAGGACTTAACTATGGCTACACCTTC.

The chain links TRBV28 to TRBJ1-2, with D possibly being TRBD1 (5 bases). The CDR3 loop spans 14 amino acids. Germline loops: CDR1 MDHEN, CDR2 SYDVKM. Trimming left V 5 bases short and J 8 bases short, with 18 bases between. The CDR3 DNA reads as TGTGCCAGCAGTGTACAGGTCCTTTCTCGGGGCTACACCTTC. Its translation: CASSVQVLSRGYTF.

This clone showed up just once. This chain links TRBV27 with TRBJ1-5; TRBD1 is a possible D gene (5 bases). The CDR3 runs to 15 residues. Trimming pared 3 bases from V and 5 bases from J, leaving 14 bases between. From germline, CDR1 is MNHEY and CDR2 SMNVEV (reference sequence). The CDR3: CASSFRRGPYQPQHF. The CDR3 DNA follows: TGTGCCAGCAGTTTCAGGAGGGGCCCCTATCAGCCCCAGCATTTT.

The CDR3 reads CASSRGGSIEKLFF. The DNA for the CDR3 is TGTGCCAGCAGTCGAGGCGGGTCTATTGAAAAACTGTTTTTT. The rearrangement uses TRBV25-1 and TRBJ1-4; no reliable D call. Trimming removed 5 bases from V and 7 bases from J, with 14 bases in between. This CDR3 comprises 14 residues. Germline CDR1 reads MGHDK; CDR2 reads SYGVNS. Filled out from reference TRBV25-1 and TRBJ1-4, the complete variable domain reads EADIYQTPRYLVIGTGKKITLECSQTMGHDKMYWYQQDPGMELHLIHYSYGVNSTEKGDLSSESTVSRIRTEHFPLTLESARPSHTSQYLCASSRGGSIEKLFFGSGTQLSVL.